The 25 T cell receptor beta chains presented below share a single source sample, sequenced in a study of shared clonotypes between healthy human individuals. Assay used: immunoSEQ multiplex PCR; TCRdb lists only in-frame clones, some missing. Of nearly 500,000 clones in the sample, over 60% were seen once. The sample consisted of PBMCs. These TCRs come from a woman between 35 and 50 years old in good health. Some clones in this sample may be carry-over from other donors' samples.

To note about this clone: This probably arose from a read error, given a far larger clone one base away. This CDR3 is also generated by other DNA sequences in the sample. V gene TRBV30 combines with J gene TRBJ1-1; D is undetermined. Germline CDR1 and CDR2: GTSNPN and SVGIG (reference sequence). CDR3 length equals 12 residues. CDR3 coding DNA: TGTGCCTGGAGGGAGGGTCGCTCTGAAGCCTTCTTT. As protein: CAWREGRSEAFF.

V usage is TRBV7-3 and J usage is TRBJ2-2; 7 nucleotides line up with TRBD2. The CDR3 loop spans 15 amino acids. The V gene's germline CDR1 is SGHTA and CDR2 FQGTGA. V lost 5 bases, J lost 5 bases, and 8 bases stayed unmatched. The CDR3 nucleotides read TGTGCCAGCAGCCCCTTTAGGGGAGGGACCGGGGAGCTGTTTTTT. Its translation: CASSPFRGGTGELFF.

The chain links TRBV28 to TRBJ2-5, with 7 positions matching TRBD2. The CDR3 runs 16 residues. With 4 bases clipped from V and 1 base from J, the junction kept 9 bases outside the gene matches. Germline CDR1 is MDHEN and CDR2 is SYDVKM. In nucleotides, the CDR3 is TGTGCCAGCAGTTCCCCGTCGACTAGCCTCCAAGAGACCCAGTACTTC. As protein: CASSSPSTSLQETQYF.

This sequence joins TRBV6-6 and TRBJ2-7, with D perhaps matching TRBD1 (5 bases). The CDR3 runs to 15 residues. The V gene's germline CDR1 is MNHNY and CDR2 SVGAGI (reference sequence). V lost 2 bases and J 7 bases, leaving 18 bases between the germline ends. The CDR3 is CASSYALGLAREQYF. DNA of the CDR3: TGTGCCAGCAGTTACGCCCTGGGGCTTGCGAGGGAGCAGTACTTC.

Concerning this clone: Other DNA sequences in the sample encode the same CDR3. CDR3 bases: TGTGCCAGCAGCCCCGGACAGTCCTACGAGCAGTACTTC. It is translated as CASSPGQSYEQYF. The chain joins TRBV28 to TRBJ2-7; D possibly corresponds to TRBD1 (6 bases). Trimming removed 6 bases from V and 1 base from J, with 10 bases in between. From germline, CDR1 is MDHEN and CDR2 SYDVKM. The length of the CDR3 is 13 residues.

This clone was recorded a few times. The chain carries TRBV7-2 and TRBJ1-2, with unresolved D. CDR1 is SGHTA, CDR2 FQGNSA, per germline. The CDR3 totals 14 residues. Deletions cut 4 bases from V and 4 bases from J, with 13 bases between. The CDR3 DNA follows: TGTGCCAGCAGCTCCCCCGGGCCCCCCTATGGCTACACCTTC. Translation gives CASSSPGPPYGYTF.

This clone was picked up a small number of times. The CDR3 coding sequence is TGTGCCAGCAGCGTAGGTGACAGGGTCTACGAGCAGTACTTC. Translated, it gives CASSVGDRVYEQYF. The rearrangement joins TRBV9 to TRBJ2-7, with TRBD1 matching over 7 bases. Losses at the gene ends were 0 bases for V and 3 bases for J; bases not matched to a gene: 3. The CDR3 runs to 14 residues. Germline CDR1 SGDLS, CDR2 YYNGEE.

In this sample, this clone turned up once. CDR3 protein: CASSMRAQNSYEQYF. The CDR3 region has the DNA TGTGCCAGTAGTATGAGGGCACAGAACTCCTACGAGCAGTACTTC. The rearrangement joins TRBV19 to TRBJ2-7; D perhaps matches TRBD2 (5 bases). V shed 3 bases and J shed 0 bases, with 12 bases lying between them. The germline CDR1 and CDR2 sequences are LNHDA and SQIVND (reference sequence). This CDR3 contains 15 residues.

The rearrangement uses TRBV2 and TRBJ2-5; no firm D call. From germline, CDR1 is SNHLY and CDR2 FYNNEI. The CDR3 covers 15 residues. The ends were cut back, 0 bases at V and 4 bases at J, with 12 bases in the middle. This chain's CDR3 is CASSEAYSVSETQYF. DNA for the CDR3: TGTGCCAGCAGTGAAGCTTATAGTGTTTCAGAGACCCAGTACTTC.

This clone was observed a handful of times. The rearrangement joins TRBV6-4 to TRBJ2-2; D might be TRBD2 (6 bases). The CDR3 has 14 amino acids. Trimming shortened V by 6 bases and J by 2 bases, and 10 bases separated the two germline ends. The germline V gene encodes CDR1 MRHNA and CDR2 SNTAGT. CDR3 amino acids: CASSRGINTGELFF. The CDR3 DNA is TGTGCCAGCAGCCGGGGGATAAACACCGGGGAGCTGTTTTTT.

This chain connects TRBV6-6 to TRBJ1-1; perhaps TRBD1 as D (6 bases). The CDR3 is 13 residues long. The germline CDR1 and CDR2 sequences are MNHNY and SVGAGI (reference sequence). V was pared by 5 bases and J by 0 bases, with 7 bases between. The CDR3 region has the DNA TGTGCCAGCAGTGGGACATTGAACACTGAAGCTTTCTTT. As protein: CASSGTLNTEAFF.

CDR3: CASSRGTSGRSTYNEQFF. DNA for the CDR3: TGTGCCAGCAGCCGTGGGACTAGCGGGAGATCTACCTACAATGAGCAGTTCTTC. This chain links TRBV5-4 with TRBJ2-1, with 14 nucleotides matching TRBD2. Germline CDR1 is SGHNT and CDR2 is YYREEE (reference sequence). V trimming: 4 bases; J trimming: 2 bases; junction bases outside the gene matches: 8. CDR3 length: 18 residues.

The chain joins TRBV2 to TRBJ1-4, with 8 bases that match TRBD1. The J segment lost 6 bases and the V segment lost 6 bases, leaving 6 bases of the junction unmatched. Per the germline V gene, CDR1 is SNHLY and CDR2 is FYNNEI. The CDR3 runs to 14 residues. The CDR3 region is CASSAGQGYEKLFF. The CDR3 bases are TGTGCCAGCAGCGCTGGACAGGGTTATGAAAAACTGTTTTTT.

The gene calls are TRBV13 and TRBJ2-7; TRBD2 might be the D (5 bases). V lost 2 bases, J lost 3 bases, and 11 bases lay in between. Germline V gene data show CDR1 as PRHDT and CDR2 as FYEKMQ (reference sequence). This CDR3 has 14 amino acids. Written as DNA, the CDR3 is TGTGCCAGCAGCTTACTCGGCGGACTCTACGAGCAGTACTTC. Translated: CASSLLGGLYEQYF.

On this clone itself: It may be a read error: a sequence one base away is much more abundant. The chain joins TRBV9 to TRBJ2-7; 9 nucleotides line up with TRBD2. The CDR3 extends over 14 amino acids. Germline V gene sequence: CDR1 SGDLS, CDR2 YYNGEE. Germline trimming cut 0 bases from V and 3 bases from J; bases unmatched to any gene: 1. The CDR3 spells CASSVGTSVYEQYF. The CDR3 coding sequence is TGTGCCAGCAGCGTAGGGACTAGCGTCTACGAGCAGTACTTC. Based on the CDR3 plus reference TRBV9 and TRBJ2-7, the full variable domain is DSGVTQTPKHLITATGQRVTLRCSPRSGDLSVYWYQQSLDQGLQFLIQYYNGEERAKGNILERFSAQQFPDLHSELNLSSLELGDSALYFCASSVGTSVYEQYFGPGTRLTVT.

The chain combines TRBV5-4 with TRBJ1-2; D is possibly TRBD1 (6 bases). Germline lookup yields CDR1 SGHNT and CDR2 YYREEE (reference sequence). Trimming pared 4 bases from V and 7 bases from J, leaving 17 bases between. CDR3 length equals 14 residues. The CDR3 sequence: CASSPLQGLGGYTF. CDR3 DNA: TGTGCCAGCAGCCCACTACAGGGATTAGGTGGCTACACCTTC. The variable domain in full, completed from reference TRBV5-4 and TRBJ1-2, reads ETGVTQSPTHLIKTRGQQVTLRCSSQSGHNTVSWYQQALGQGPQFIFQYYREEENGRGNFPPRFSGLQFPNYSSELNVNALELDDSALYLCASSPLQGLGGYTFGSGTRLTVV.

The V call is TRBV19, the J call TRBJ1-4; TRBD1 agrees at 7 bases. From germline, CDR1 is LNHDA and CDR2 SQIVND (reference sequence). This CDR3 contains 16 residues. V lost 7 bases to trimming and J lost 0 bases; unmatched junction nucleotides: 8. The CDR3 region is CASTSGQAPTNEKLFF. For the CDR3, the DNA is TGTGCCAGTACCTCCGGACAGGCCCCAACTAATGAAAAACTGTTTTTT.

This clone was observed a handful of times. The chain carries TRBV2 and TRBJ2-2; D call uncertain. Germline CDR1 is SNHLY and CDR2 is FYNNEI. The CDR3 consists of 14 residues. Trimming pared 4 bases from V and 6 bases from J, leaving 12 bases between. The CDR3 region is CASSGIGAAGELFF. The CDR3 DNA is TGTGCCAGCAGTGGTATAGGTGCGGCCGGGGAGCTGTTTTTT.

CDR3 sequence reads: CASSPPSGRANEQYF. In DNA, the CDR3 is TGTGCCAGCTCACCTCCTAGCGGGAGGGCTAACGAGCAGTACTTC. The V and J genes are TRBV18 and TRBJ2-7; 12 bases are shared with TRBD2. J gave up 5 bases and V 3 bases, and 5 bases lay outside the gene matches. Germline V CDR1 and CDR2: KGHSH, LQKENI. The CDR3 extends over 15 amino acids.

This sequence joins TRBV19 and TRBJ2-5, with D perhaps TRBD2 (6 bases). Germline V gene sequence: CDR1 LNHDA, CDR2 SQIVND (reference sequence). V dropped 3 bases and J dropped 7 bases, with 12 bases sitting between them. This CDR3 has 13 amino acids. CDR3 residues: CASSIGRAGTQYF. The CDR3 DNA reads TGTGCCAGTAGTATTGGGCGAGCGGGGACCCAGTACTTC.

This clone has only a few counts. The chain combines TRBV7-9 with TRBJ2-7; no reliable D call. Trimming cost V 3 bases and J 7 bases, with 7 bases left between them. Germline lookup yields CDR1 SEHNR and CDR2 FQNEAQ (reference sequence). The CDR3 is 11 amino acids. CDR3 amino acids: CASSFGDEQYF. The CDR3 nucleotides are TGTGCCAGCAGCTTCGGAGATGAGCAGTACTTC.

The genes are TRBV7-2 and TRBJ2-7, with D possibly being TRBD2 (6 bases). Looked up from germline, CDR1 is SGHTA and CDR2 is FQGNSA. Trimming took off 4 bases at V and 3 bases at J, with 25 bases between the two ends. This CDR3 region has 18 residues. The DNA of the CDR3 is TGTGCCAGCAGCTCAGGATACGGGACTGCCGCCGGGGACTACGAGCAGTACTTC. Amino acid sequence: CASSSGYGTAAGDYEQYF. The full variable domain, rest sourced from reference TRBV7-2 and TRBJ2-7, is GAGVSQSPSNKVTEKGKDVELRCDPISGHTALYWYRQSLGQGLEFLIYFQGNSAPDKSGLPSDRFSAERTGGSVSTLTIQRTQQEDSAVYLCASSSGYGTAAGDYEQYFGPGTRLTVT.

The chain has TRBV15 and TRBJ1-5; 7 bases map to TRBD1. CDR3 size: 16 residues. Germline loops: CDR1 LNHNV, CDR2 YYDKDF (reference sequence). Trimming removed 0 bases from V and 5 bases from J; junction bases left unmatched: 7. As DNA, the CDR3 is TGTGCCACCAGCAGAGAAGGGGGCTGGGAGTATCAGCCCCAGCATTTT. It encodes CATSREGGWEYQPQHF.

This sequence joins TRBV4-3 and TRBJ2-5; 10 nucleotides match TRBD1. The DNA matches TRBJ2-7 better at its end, which makes the J call doubtful. The CDR3 has 15 amino acids. Germline CDR1 LGHNA, CDR2 YSLEER. Here the CDR3 DNA reads TGCGCCAGCAGCCAAGAAGACAGGGGGCCCTACGAGCAGTACTTC. Its protein is CASSQEDRGPYEQYF.

The chain uses TRBV6-1 and TRBJ1-5; 9 bases agree with TRBD1. The CDR3 loop spans 13 amino acids. The V gene end was trimmed by 5 bases and the J gene end by 5 bases; junction bases not matched to a gene: 1. Germline values: CDR1 MNHNS, CDR2 SASEGT. The CDR3 loop reads CASSRQGDQPQHF. The CDR3 DNA follows: TGTGCCAGCAGTAGACAGGGGGATCAGCCCCAGCATTTT.